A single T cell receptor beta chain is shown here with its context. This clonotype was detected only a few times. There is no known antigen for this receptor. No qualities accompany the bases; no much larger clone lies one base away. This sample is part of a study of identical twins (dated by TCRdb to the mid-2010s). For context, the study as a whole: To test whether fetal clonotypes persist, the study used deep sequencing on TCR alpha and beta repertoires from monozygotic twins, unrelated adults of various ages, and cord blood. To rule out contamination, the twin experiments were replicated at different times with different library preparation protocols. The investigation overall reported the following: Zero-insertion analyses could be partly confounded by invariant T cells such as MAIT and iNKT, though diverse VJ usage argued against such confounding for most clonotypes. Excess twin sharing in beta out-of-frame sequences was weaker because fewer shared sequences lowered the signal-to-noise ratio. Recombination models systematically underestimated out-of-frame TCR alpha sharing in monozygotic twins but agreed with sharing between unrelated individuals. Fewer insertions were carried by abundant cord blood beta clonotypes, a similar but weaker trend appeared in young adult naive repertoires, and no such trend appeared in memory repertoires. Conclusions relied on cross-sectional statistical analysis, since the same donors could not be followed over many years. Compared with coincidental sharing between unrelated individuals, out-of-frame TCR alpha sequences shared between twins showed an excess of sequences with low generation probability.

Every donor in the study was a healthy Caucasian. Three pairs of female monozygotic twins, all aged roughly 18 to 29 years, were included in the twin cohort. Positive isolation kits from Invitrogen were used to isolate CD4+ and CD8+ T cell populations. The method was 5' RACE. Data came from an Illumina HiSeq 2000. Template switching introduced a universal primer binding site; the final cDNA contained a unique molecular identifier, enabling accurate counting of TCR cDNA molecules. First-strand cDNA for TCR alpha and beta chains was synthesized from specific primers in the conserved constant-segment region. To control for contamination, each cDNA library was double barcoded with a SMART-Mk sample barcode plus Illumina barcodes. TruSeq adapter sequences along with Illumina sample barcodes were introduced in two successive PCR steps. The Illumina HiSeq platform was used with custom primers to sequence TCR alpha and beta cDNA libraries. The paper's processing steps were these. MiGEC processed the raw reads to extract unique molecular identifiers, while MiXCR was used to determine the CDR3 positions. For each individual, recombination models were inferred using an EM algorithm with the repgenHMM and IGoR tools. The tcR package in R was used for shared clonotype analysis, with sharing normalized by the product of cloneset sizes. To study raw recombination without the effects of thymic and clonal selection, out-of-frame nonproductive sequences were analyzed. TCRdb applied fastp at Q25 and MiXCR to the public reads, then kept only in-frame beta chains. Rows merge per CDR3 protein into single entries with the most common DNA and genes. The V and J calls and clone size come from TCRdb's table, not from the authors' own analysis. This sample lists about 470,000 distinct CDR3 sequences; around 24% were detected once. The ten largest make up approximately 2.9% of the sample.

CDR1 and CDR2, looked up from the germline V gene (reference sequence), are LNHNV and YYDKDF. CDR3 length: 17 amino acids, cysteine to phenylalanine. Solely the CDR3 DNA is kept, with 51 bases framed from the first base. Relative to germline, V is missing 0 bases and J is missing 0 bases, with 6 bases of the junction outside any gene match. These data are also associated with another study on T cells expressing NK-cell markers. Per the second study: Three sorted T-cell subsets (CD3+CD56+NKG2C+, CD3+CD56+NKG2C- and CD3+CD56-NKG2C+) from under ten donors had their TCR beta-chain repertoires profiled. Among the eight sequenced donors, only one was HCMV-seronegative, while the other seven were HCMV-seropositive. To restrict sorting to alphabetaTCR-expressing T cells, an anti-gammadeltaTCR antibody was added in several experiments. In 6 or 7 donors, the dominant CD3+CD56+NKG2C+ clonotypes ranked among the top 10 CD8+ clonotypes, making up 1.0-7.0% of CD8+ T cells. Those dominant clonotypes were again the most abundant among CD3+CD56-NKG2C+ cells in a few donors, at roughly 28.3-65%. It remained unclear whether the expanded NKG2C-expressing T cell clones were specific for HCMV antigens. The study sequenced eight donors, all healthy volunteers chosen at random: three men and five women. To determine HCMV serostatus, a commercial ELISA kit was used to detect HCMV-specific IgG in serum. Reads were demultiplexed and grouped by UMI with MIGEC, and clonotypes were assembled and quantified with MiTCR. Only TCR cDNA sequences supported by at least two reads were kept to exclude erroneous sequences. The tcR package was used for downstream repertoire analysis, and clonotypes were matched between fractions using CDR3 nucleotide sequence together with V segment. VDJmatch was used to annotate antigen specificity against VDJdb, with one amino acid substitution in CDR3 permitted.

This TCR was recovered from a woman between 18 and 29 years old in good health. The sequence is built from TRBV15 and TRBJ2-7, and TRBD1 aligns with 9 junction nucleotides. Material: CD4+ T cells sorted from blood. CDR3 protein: CATSREATGGSSYEQYF. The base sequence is TGTGCCACCAGCAGAGAAGCGACAGGGGGTAGCTCCTACGAGCAGTACTTC. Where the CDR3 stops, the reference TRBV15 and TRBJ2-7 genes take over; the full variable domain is DAMVIQNPRYQVTQFGKPVTLSCSQTLNHNVMYWYQQKSSQAPKLLFHYYDKDFNNEADTPDNFQSRRPNTSFCFLDIRSPGLGDTAMYLCATSREATGGSSYEQYFGPGTRLTVT.